The clone carrying this T cell receptor (beta chain) has ten or more counts. The antigen remains unidentified. This sample is drawn from a study of T cell repertoires in cytomegalovirus infection. Looking at the study overall: CMV infection and matching HLA type were both indicated by public TCR beta signatures. Study-wide points: Summed public TCR beta family frequency identified CMV carriers bearing the relevant HLA. It was HLA-C-restricted CMV-specific TCR beta clonotypes that dominated the response ex vivo.

The CDR3 runs 12 residues. Deletions cut 7 bases from V and 6 bases from J, with 10 bases between. Germline V gives CDR1 MNHNS, CDR2 SASEGT. Each CDR3 protein is one row after TCRdb ran MiXCR on the reads. Of about 740,000 distinct CDR3 sequences in the sample, under 40% were seen once. The sequencing sample was made of PBMCs. The chain combines TRBV6-1 with TRBJ1-5; D remains unclear. This clonotype originated in a human donor in good health (CMV status not recorded). Some clones in this sample may be carry-over from other donors' samples. The CDR3 nucleotides read TGTGCCAGCACCCCGGGAGGTCAGCCCCAGCATTTT. This sequence encodes CASTPGGQPQHF.